Reported below is one T cell receptor beta chain. This sample is part of a study of post-analysis software for immune sequencing data. Unique molecular identifiers were built into the TCR beta cDNA libraries. When about 0.85 to 11 million T cells were used, they gave roughly 500,000 cDNA molecules. TCRdb ran MiXCR on the PCR reads and lists one entry per CDR3 protein. Here the sample spans roughly 730,000 distinct CDR3 sequences, approximately 30% being singletons. This clonotype originated in a girl under 18 with multiple sclerosis. Sequencing was done on a sample of blood.

This CDR3 is CASSLMGGSWEQYF. The DNA of the CDR3 is TGCGCCAGCAGCTTGATGGGGGGCTCTTGGGAGCAGTACTTC. The rearrangement links TRBV5-1 to TRBJ2-7; either TRBD1 or TRBD2 may fit D (6 bases each). The CDR3 runs to 14 residues. Germline V gene sequence: CDR1 SGHRS, CDR2 YFSETQ. Trimming took off 1 base at V and 7 bases at J, with 15 bases between the two ends.